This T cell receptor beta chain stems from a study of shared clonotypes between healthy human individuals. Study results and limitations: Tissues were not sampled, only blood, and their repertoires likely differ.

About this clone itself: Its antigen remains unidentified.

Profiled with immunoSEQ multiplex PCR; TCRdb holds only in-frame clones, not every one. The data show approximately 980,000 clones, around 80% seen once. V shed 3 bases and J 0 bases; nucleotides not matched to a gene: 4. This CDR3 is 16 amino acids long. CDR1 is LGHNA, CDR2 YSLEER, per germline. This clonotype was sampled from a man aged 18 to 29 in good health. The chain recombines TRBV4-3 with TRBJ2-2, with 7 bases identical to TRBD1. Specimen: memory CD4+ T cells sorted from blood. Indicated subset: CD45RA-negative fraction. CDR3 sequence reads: CASSQPTGANTGELFF. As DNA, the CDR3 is TGCGCCAGCAGCCAGCCAACAGGGGCGAACACCGGGGAGCTGTTTTTT.